The sequence of this TCR beta chain was determined in a study of cytomegalovirus exposure and HLA in healthy donors. Notes on the study in general: TCR sequences were mostly rare, though some public TCRs occurred in many donors.

With 0 bases clipped from V and 5 bases from J, the junction kept 6 bases outside the gene matches. CDR3 size: 15 residues. In germline, CDR1 is SGHRS, CDR2 YFSETQ. Concerning this clone itself: The antigen is undetermined.

PCR primers comprised 60 Vbeta and 13 Jbeta primers. The data were produced by immunoSEQ multiplex PCR, yet TCRdb's version contains in-frame clones alone and is incomplete. The sample shows 100,000 to 150,000 clones, and over 1.5% sits with its ten largest clones. The receptor was derived from a young man in good health and CMV-seronegative. The chain is built from TRBV5-1 and TRBJ2-5; 8 positions agree with TRBD2. Sequencing was carried out using PBMCs. The CDR3 loop reads CASSLATSGGETQYF. CDR3 sequence (DNA): TGCGCCAGCAGCTTGGCCACAAGCGGGGGTGAGACCCAGTACTTC.